A selection of T cell receptor beta chains follows, all from one sample in a study of CD8+ T cells in alopecia areata. Assay: immunoSEQ multiplex PCR; the TCRdb copy retains only in-frame clones and omits some. The sample consists of around 200,000 clones, approximately 56% of them appearing once. Sequencing used CD4+ T cells sorted from blood, obtained at week 4, from a patient treated with tofacitinib. All receptors derive from a human donor with alopecia areata. Both conserved end residues are part of each CDR3. Each record gives: V gene, J gene, D gene, clone size, CDR3 DNA, CDR3 protein. D genes are given only for firm matches. Only some rows state a clone size, as once, few, many or a class for expanded clones.

>TRBV30|TRBJ2-7|TRBD2|-
TGTGCCTGGAGTGTTAATCTGGGCGGGAGGGCCTCCTACGAGCAGTACTTC
CAWSVNLGGRASYEQYF
>TRBV7-2|TRBJ2-7|-|-
TGTGCCAGCAGCTGGGGACGGGACTACGAGCAGTACTTC
CASSWGRDYEQYF
>TRBV29-1|TRBJ2-5|-|-
TGCAGCCGGTCCGGCAGCGGCGAGACCCAGTACTTC
CSRSGSGETQYF
>TRBV18|TRBJ2-1|-|-
TGTGCCAGCTCACCTGAGCATGAGCAGTTCTTC
CASSPEHEQFF
>TRBV13|TRBJ1-3|-|-
TGTGCCAGCAGCACCCGTTTGAGAGCGCACACCATATATTTT
CASSTRLRAHTIYF
>TRBV5-4|TRBJ1-2|-|-
TGTGCCAGCAGCTTGAGCGGCGGGGGGCGCGTCTATGGCTACACCTTC
CASSLSGGGRVYGYTF
>TRBV7-6|TRBJ2-1|-|-
TGTGCCAGCAGCTCAGGGGATGAGCAGTTCTTC
CASSSGDEQFF
>TRBV30|TRBJ1-2|-|-
TGTGCCTGGAGTGCTACAAGCTCTAACTATGGCTACACCTTC
CAWSATSSNYGYTF
>TRBV30|TRBJ1-1|-|-
TGTGCCTGGAGAGGGGGACGTATGCGGAACACTGAAGCTTTCTTT
CAWRGGRMRNTEAFF
>TRBV30|TRBJ2-5|-|few
TGTGCCTGGAGTCGTTCATCACTGGGGACCCAGTACTTC
CAWSRSSLGTQYF
>TRBV10-3|TRBJ1-4|-|-
TGTGCCAGCCAACTAGGGGACTCTGGAAAACTGTTTTTT
CASQLGDSGKLFF
>TRBV29-1|TRBJ1-5|-|-
TGCAGCGTTGCAACCAAAACAGGACGTAATCAGCCCCAGCATTTT
CSVATKTGRNQPQHF
>TRBV29-1|TRBJ1-1|-|-
TGCAGCGGGGACACGACGGTGAACACTGAAGCTTTCTTT
CSGDTTVNTEAFF
>TRBV4-2|TRBJ2-2|-|-
TGTGCCAGCAGCCCCTCCCGGAGGCTCAACACCGGGGAGCTGTTTTTT
CASSPSRRLNTGELFF
>TRBV7-9|TRBJ1-1|-|few
TGTGCCAGCAGCTTATTGCCTGAAGCTTTCTTT
CASSLLPEAFF
>TRBV18|TRBJ2-7|-|-
TGTGCCAGCTCCACGGACGCGGCGATGTGGTACTTC
CASSTDAAMWYF
>TRBV2|TRBJ2-5|-|few
TGTGCCAGCAGCAGTGGAGAGACCCAGTACTTC
CASSSGETQYF
>TRBV25-1|TRBJ2-5|TRBD1|-
TGTGCCAGCAGTGAGTCGGGGACAGGGTACCAAGAGACCCAGTACTTC
CASSESGTGYQETQYF
>TRBV5-1|TRBJ2-2|TRBD1|few
TGCGCCAGCAGCACAACCGGGACAGCTCTTTGGGGGGAGCTGTTTTTT
CASSTTGTALWGELFF
>TRBV5-1|TRBJ2-5|-|few
TGCGCCAGCAGCCCAAGTCCCCTCCGAGGGGATCAAGAGACCCAGTACTTC
CASSPSPLRGDQETQYF
>TRBV11-2|TRBJ2-5|-|-
TGTGCCAGCAGCTTAGGCAGCATTCCGGAGACCCAGTACTTC
CASSLGSIPETQYF
>TRBV9|TRBJ2-1|TRBD2|-
TGTGCCAGCAGCCCTCGAGCGGGATTAGGCAATGAGCAGTTCTTC
CASSPRAGLGNEQFF
>TRBV27|TRBJ1-2|-|few
TGTGCCAGCAGTTTACGGGCCCCGGGGGACTATGGCTACACCTTC
CASSLRAPGDYGYTF
>TRBV29-1|TRBJ2-1|-|-
TGCAGCGTTGTTCGCCCAGGTACCTCCAATGAGCAGTTCTTC
CSVVRPGTSNEQFF
>TRBV2|TRBJ2-1|TRBD2|many
TGTGCCAGCAGTGAGAGTCTAGCGGGAAATGAGCAGTTCTTC
CASSESLAGNEQFF
>TRBV7-2|TRBJ2-3|-|-
TGTGCCAGCAGCTTTCCAACCCTCGCCCCCCAGGTGCAGTATTTT
CASSFPTLAPQVQYF
>TRBV10-3|TRBJ2-1|-|-
TGTGCCATCAGTCTTCAGGGAAGGGGATACAATGAGCAGTTCTTC
CAISLQGRGYNEQFF
>TRBV2|TRBJ2-4|-|few
TGTGCCAGCAGTTTGGGTTTGGGAGGAAACATTCAGTACTTC
CASSLGLGGNIQYF
>TRBV30|TRBJ1-4|-|-
TGTGCCTGTTGCGCAGGGTCGAATGAAAAACTGTTTTTT
CACCAGSNEKLFF
>TRBV30|TRBJ1-1|-|-
TGTGCCTGGAGTGGCCGGTGGGGAGGTAACACTGAAGCTTTCTTT
CAWSGRWGGNTEAFF
>TRBV6-5|TRBJ2-1|-|few
TGTGCCAGCAGTCGCGGGACGGCCGAATACAATGAGCAGTTCTTC
CASSRGTAEYNEQFF
>TRBV30|TRBJ1-2|TRBD1|once
TGTGCCTGGAGGATCCCGGCAGCAGGGGGCGGCTACACCTTC
CAWRIPAAGGGYTF
>TRBV4-1|TRBJ2-4|-|-
TGCGCCAGCAGCCAAGACGCTACACCCGGGGGTAACATTCAGTACTTC
CASSQDATPGGNIQYF
>TRBV25-1|TRBJ2-5|-|once
TGTGCCAGCAGTGCTCGGGGGATGGGGGCAAGGGAGACCCAGTACTTC
CASSARGMGARETQYF
>TRBV29-1|TRBJ1-2|-|-
TGCAGCGTTTTTTCAGGGGAAGGCTATGGCTACACCTTC
CSVFSGEGYGYTF
>TRBV29-1|TRBJ2-5|TRBD1|-
TGCAGCGTTCGGGACAGGGGGTCTGGGGAGACCCAGTACTTC
CSVRDRGSGETQYF
>TRBV29-1|TRBJ2-1|TRBD2|-
TGCAGCGTCCGCCTCCTCTGGGGTAGACTAGCGGGAAAGTTGAATGAGCAGTTCTTC
CSVRLLWGRLAGKLNEQFF
>TRBV9|TRBJ2-1|TRBD2|few
TGTGCCAGCACCGGGGGGACCACATCCTACAATGAGCAGTTCTTC
CASTGGTTSYNEQFF
>TRBV30|TRBJ1-1|TRBD1|-
TGTGCCTGGAGTGAGCAGGGGGTAGGTACTGAAGCTTTCTTT
CAWSEQGVGTEAFF
>TRBV27|TRBJ2-5|-|-
TGTGCCAGCCCAAAGACCCAGTACTTC
CASPKTQYF
>TRBV4-1|TRBJ2-1|-|-
TGCGCCAGCAGCCAAGTAGTCGGGAGCGGGCAGTTCTTC
CASSQVVGSGQFF
>TRBV5-1|TRBJ2-1|TRBD1|-
TGCGCCAGCAGCTTAAGTCGCATCGATTACAGGGGCCATGAGCAGTTCTTC
CASSLSRIDYRGHEQFF
>TRBV28|TRBJ1-1|TRBD1|-
TGTGCCAGCAGTATCGACAGGGCTCGGACTGAAGCTTTCTTT
CASSIDRARTEAFF
>TRBV10-3|TRBJ2-6|-|-
TGTGCCTCGGCGGGTTCTGGGGCCAACGTCCTGACTTTC
CASAGSGANVLTF
>TRBV29-1|TRBJ2-5|-|few
TGCAGCGTTGAGGGGGGGGCCACCGTGCGAGTGGACTTC
CSVEGGATVRVDF
>TRBV2|TRBJ2-7|TRBD2|-
TGTGCCAGCACTTCCGGGACTAGCGGTTACGAGCAGTACTTC
CASTSGTSGYEQYF
>TRBV5-6|TRBJ2-5|TRBD2|-
TGTGCCAGCAGCTTGAGTCGGCTAGCGGGGTATCAAGAGACCCAGTACTTC
CASSLSRLAGYQETQYF
>TRBV5-1|TRBJ2-4|-|-
TGCGCCAGCAGCTTGACACCGACGACAGGAGAGGAGTACATTCAGTACTTC
CASSLTPTTGEEYIQYF
>TRBV7-9|TRBJ2-7|TRBD2|few
TGTGCCAGCAGCCTTACCGGGAGGACTAGCGGGACCGCCGAGCAGTACTTC
CASSLTGRTSGTAEQYF
>TRBV25-1|TRBJ2-3|-|few
TGTGCCAGCAGTGAATTTAGGAGCGGGAGCACAGATACGCAGTATTTT
CASSEFRSGSTDTQYF
>TRBV7-3|TRBJ1-1|-|-
TGTGCCAGCAGCCAACAGGAGAACACTGAAGCTTTCTTT
CASSQQENTEAFF
>TRBV28|TRBJ2-5|-|-
TGTGCCAGCTGGCGGAGGCCCCAAGAGACCCAGTACTTC
CASWRRPQETQYF
>TRBV7-9|TRBJ1-3|-|-
TGTGCCAGCAGCAAAGAGAGCTCTGGAAACACCATATATTTT
CASSKESSGNTIYF
>TRBV9|TRBJ2-2|TRBD2|-
TGTGCCAGCACCTCAGCGGGGCGGAACACCGGGGAGCTGTTTTTT
CASTSAGRNTGELFF
>TRBV7-2|TRBJ2-1|TRBD2|many
TGTGCCAGCAGCCGAACAAGACTAGCGGGAGGCGATGAGCAGTTCTTC
CASSRTRLAGGDEQFF
>TRBV29-1|TRBJ1-5|-|-
TGCAGCGTTCAGGTCAGATTCAATCAGCCCCAGCATTTT
CSVQVRFNQPQHF
>TRBV5-1|TRBJ2-3|-|-
TGCGCCAGCAACCCCGCGGGACATCTGAGCACAGATACGCAGTATTTT
CASNPAGHLSTDTQYF
>TRBV10-3|TRBJ1-3|-|few
TGTGCCATCAGTGATAAAAACTCTGGAAACACCATATATTTT
CAISDKNSGNTIYF
>TRBV29-1|TRBJ2-5|-|few
TGCAGCGTTGGGGACCCCGTGTACTTC
CSVGDPVYF
>TRBV5-1|TRBJ2-1|TRBD2|few
TGCGCCAGCAGCTTGGAGTTAGCGGGGGAGTACAATGAGCAGTTCTTC
CASSLELAGEYNEQFF